This record looks at one T cell receptor (beta chain) sequence and its context. The target antigen is unknown. The entry originates in a study of siplizumab effects on memory and regulatory T cells. General study results and limits: In siplizumab conditions, mappable alloreactive CD4+ clones averaged 68.8% Treg-derived, against approximately 27% in controls. Suppressive capability of dividing Tregs from siplizumab cultures went unverified. An assignable naive or memory phenotype was lacking in roughly 80-97% of proliferating CD4+ or CD8+ clones. Naive T cells, seemingly more diverse than memory cells, seemed major alloresponse contributors.

Repertoires were generated with immunoSEQ multiplex PCR, while TCRdb's copy carries only in-frame clones and drops some. The table includes some 120,000 clones, roughly 94% detected once. This CDR3 is 16 amino acids long. Trimming stripped 2 bases from V and 3 bases from J, with 16 bases between. Germline V CDR1 and CDR2: MNHNY, SVGAGI (reference sequence). This receptor was identified in a human donor in good health. V gene TRBV6-6 combines with J gene TRBJ1-2, with D perhaps TRBD1 (5 bases). The sample consisted of non-Treg CD4+ T cells sorted from blood. CDR3 nucleotide sequence: TGTGCCAGCAGTTACGGTGGCCGGGGGAAGGACTATGGCTACACCTTC. Its translation is CASSYGGRGKDYGYTF.